This T cell receptor beta chain was sequenced for a study of identical twins. Findings and caveats of the study: Abundant beta clonotypes from cord blood bore fewer insertions; memory repertoires lacked this pattern.

TCRdb reanalysed the 5' RACE reads using MiXCR and keeps one entry per CDR3 protein. The sample yields about 810,000 distinct CDR3 sequences, approximately 13% seen once. The CDR3 contains 16 residues. Germline V lookup: CDR1 MNHEY, CDR2 SVGEGT. After removal of 2 bases from V and 4 bases from J, the junction contained 8 bases not matched to a gene. Remarks on this clonotype: Its antigen is not known.

This sample was also put to use in a study of yellow fever vaccine responses in identical twins.

The sequencing sample was made of PBMCs. The TCR sequence derives from a woman aged 18 to 35 in good health. The J gene is TRBJ2-7, the V gene TRBV6-2 or TRBV6-3; 10 bases line up with TRBD2. The CDR3 DNA reads as TGTGCCAGCAGTTACGGTCTAGCGGGGGCCCAATACGAGCAGTACTTC. Translated, it gives CASSYGLAGAQYEQYF.